What follows describes a single T cell receptor (beta chain). Only in-frame clones appear in the TCRdb table, and some are missing; sequencing was by immunoSEQ multiplex PCR. The profile shows approximately 61,000 clones, about 90% of them singletons. This sample was included in a study of PD-1 blockade in classical Hodgkin lymphoma. This sample's time point: cycle 4 day 1 (C4D1), after 5 to 7 weeks of nivolumab. Relapses following autologous stem cell transplantation were seen in all patients, with brentuximab vedotin exposure varying. Trimming took 0 bases from V and 1 from J, leaving 15 bases between them. The germline gives CDR1 MGHRA, CDR2 YSYEKL. The CDR3 contains 18 residues.

Sequenced material: peripheral blood mononuclear cells (PBMCs), taken before the fourth cycle of nivolumab. This clonotype originated in a human donor with classical Hodgkin lymphoma. The chain is built from TRBV4-1 and TRBJ1-4; a possible D gene is TRBD1 (6 bases). CDR3 loop: CASSQESTGGRTNEKLFF. The CDR3 region has the DNA TGCGCCAGCAGCCAAGAATCGACAGGTGGGCGAACTAATGAAAAACTGTTTTTT.